The clone carrying this TCR beta chain was seen once. Its cognate antigen is unknown. CDR3 length equals 15 residues. Germline V gives CDR1 MDHEN, CDR2 SYDVKM. J lost 7 bases, V lost 2 bases, and 4 bases had no gene match. The sample belongs to a study of shared clonotypes between healthy human individuals. The wider study: Three plates were used per donor for CD4 naive, three for CD4 memory, two for CD8 naive and one for CD8 memory. Study-wide points: Expectations were that clonotype sharing among donors would be affected by sequencing depth. A generally larger estimated richness was seen in naive subsets than in memory subsets.

How the authors handled the data: Without quality scores, immunoSEQ junctional reads could not be filtered like full-length reads. Profiling relied on immunoSEQ multiplex PCR, and the TCRdb table lists in-frame clones only, not all of them. The V and J calls and the clone size are those of that table, but D and trimming were determined from the DNA. This table holds roughly 2.4 million clones, around 95% found once. The sequenced material came from naive CD4+ T cells sorted from blood. Subset specified: CD45RA+ positively selected. The chain uses TRBV28 and TRBJ1-6; 8 nucleotides align to TRBD1. This receptor was obtained from a man younger than 35 in good health. The CDR3 reads CASSLDRDRNSPLHF. In DNA form, the CDR3 reads TGTGCCAGCAGTTTAGATCGGGACAGGAATTCACCCCTCCACTTT.